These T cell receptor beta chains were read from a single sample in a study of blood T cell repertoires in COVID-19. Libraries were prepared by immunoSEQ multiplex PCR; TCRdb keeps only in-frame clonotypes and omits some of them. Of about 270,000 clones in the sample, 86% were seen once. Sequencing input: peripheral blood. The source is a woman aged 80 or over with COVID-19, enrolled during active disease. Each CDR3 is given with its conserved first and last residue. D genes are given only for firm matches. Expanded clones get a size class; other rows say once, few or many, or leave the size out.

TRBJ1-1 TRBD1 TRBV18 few CASSPMTGTNTEAFF TGTGCCAGCTCACCCATGACAGGGACGAACACTGAAGCTTTCTTT
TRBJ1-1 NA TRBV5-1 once CASSFQSNTEAFF TGCGCCAGCAGCTTTCAGTCGAACACTGAAGCTTTCTTT
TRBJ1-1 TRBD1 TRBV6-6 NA CAARQGAATEAFF TGTGCCGCCAGACAGGGGGCCGCCACTGAAGCTTTCTTT
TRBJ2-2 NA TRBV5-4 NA CASSFSRANTGELFF TGTGCCAGCAGCTTTAGCAGGGCTAACACCGGGGAGCTGTTTTTT
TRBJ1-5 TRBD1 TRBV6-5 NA CASRGGGASNQPQHF TGTGCCAGCAGAGGGGGCGGAGCTTCCAATCAGCCCCAGCATTTT
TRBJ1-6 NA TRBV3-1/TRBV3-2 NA CASSQDGGDSPLHF TGTGCCAGCAGCCAAGATGGGGGGGATTCACCCCTCCACTTT
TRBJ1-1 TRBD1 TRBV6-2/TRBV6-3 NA CASSGQGASNTEAFF TGTGCCAGCAGTGGCCAGGGGGCCTCGAACACTGAAGCTTTCTTT
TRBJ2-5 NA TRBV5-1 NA CASSFPGNQETQYF TGCGCCAGCAGCTTCCCAGGGAACCAAGAGACCCAGTACTTC
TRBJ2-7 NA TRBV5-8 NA CASSLAGESSYEQYF TGTGCCAGCAGCTTGGCGGGGGAAAGCTCCTACGAGCAGTACTTC
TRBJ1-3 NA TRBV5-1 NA CASRQESSGNTIYF TGCGCCAGCCGACAGGAAAGCTCTGGAAACACCATATATTTT
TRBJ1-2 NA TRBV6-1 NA CASSERGGGYTF TGTGCCAGCAGTGAAAGGGGGGGTGGCTACACCTTC
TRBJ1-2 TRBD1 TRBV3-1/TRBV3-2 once CASSDRDRGGYTF TGTGCCAGCAGCGACCGGGACAGGGGCGGGTACACCTTC
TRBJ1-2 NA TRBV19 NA CASSRPGTLEGGYTF TGTGCCAGTAGTCGACCCGGGACCTTGGAGGGCGGCTACACCTTC
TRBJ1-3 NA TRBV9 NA CASSVEAGYSGNTIYF TGTGCCAGCAGCGTAGAGGCAGGGTACTCTGGAAACACCATATATTTT
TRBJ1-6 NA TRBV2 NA CASSVRGVRSNSPLHF TGTGCCAGCAGTGTCCGGGGGGTGAGGAGTAATTCACCCCTCCACTTT
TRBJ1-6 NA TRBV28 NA CASSSQKNSPLHF TGTGCCAGCAGTTCTCAGAAGAATTCACCCCTCCACTTT
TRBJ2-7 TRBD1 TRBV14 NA CASYLIGQDPYEQYF TGTGCCAGCTACCTGATCGGACAGGACCCCTACGAGCAGTACTTC
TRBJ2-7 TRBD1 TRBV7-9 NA CASSSDRGHDEQYF TGTGCCAGCAGCTCTGACAGGGGGCACGACGAGCAGTACTTC
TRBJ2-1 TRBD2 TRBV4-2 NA CASSQGRALAGGNEQFF TGTGCCAGCAGCCAAGGCAGAGCGCTAGCGGGGGGGAATGAGCAGTTCTTC
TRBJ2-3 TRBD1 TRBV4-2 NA CASSQAEGATDTQYF TGTGCCAGCAGCCAAGCTGAGGGGGCCACAGATACGCAGTATTTT
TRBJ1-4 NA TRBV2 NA CAVNRGENEKLFF TGTGCCGTGAATCGGGGTGAGAATGAAAAACTGTTTTTT
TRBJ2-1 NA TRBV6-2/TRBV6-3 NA CASGPQGSSYNEQFF TGTGCCAGCGGCCCACAAGGGAGCTCCTACAATGAGCAGTTCTTC
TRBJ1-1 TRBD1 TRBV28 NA CASSLQDREWTEAFF TGTGCCAGCAGTTTACAGGACAGGGAGTGGACTGAAGCTTTCTTT
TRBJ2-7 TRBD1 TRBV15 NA CATSRDPRDPRTGGGEQYF TGTGCCACCAGCAGAGATCCGCGAGACCCCAGGACAGGGGGCGGCGAGCAGTACTTC
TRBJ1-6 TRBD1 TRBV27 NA CASSQGTGPGSPLHF TGTGCCAGCAGTCAAGGGACAGGGCCGGGTTCACCCCTCCACTTT
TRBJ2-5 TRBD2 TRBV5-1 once CASSLQASGGAETQYF TGCGCCAGCAGCTTGCAGGCCAGCGGGGGGGCTGAGACCCAGTACTTC
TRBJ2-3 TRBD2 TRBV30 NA CAWSGLAGYTDTQYF TGTGCCTGGAGTGGACTAGCGGGGTACACAGATACGCAGTATTTT
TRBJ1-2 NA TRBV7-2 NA CASSLGGANYGYTF TGTGCCAGCAGCTTGGGAGGGGCTAACTATGGCTACACCTTC